This is a list of T cell receptor beta chains from one sample in a study of blood T cell repertoires in COVID-19. Repertoires were generated with immunoSEQ multiplex PCR, while TCRdb's copy carries only in-frame clones and drops some. This table has around 30,000 clones, 70% to 90% appearing once. Sequenced input: peripheral blood. Receptor source: a human donor in a cohort sampled during active COVID-19. The donor label of this sample is uncertain. Both conserved end residues are part of each CDR3. The order of the fields is V gene, clone size, J gene, D gene, CDR3 protein, CDR3 DNA. A D gene is named only where the DNA matches it firmly. Rows may omit the clone size; those that give it use once, few, many or a size class.

v_call: TRBV9; clone_size: -; j_call: TRBJ2-1; d_call: -; cdr3_aa: CASSVARESYNEQFF; cdr3_nt: TGTGCCAGCAGCGTAGCGAGGGAGTCCTACAATGAGCAGTTCTTC
v_call: TRBV10-1; clone_size: -; j_call: TRBJ2-5; d_call: -; cdr3_aa: CASSESTSRETQYF; cdr3_nt: TGCGCCAGCAGTGAGTCGACTAGTAGAGAGACCCAGTACTTC
v_call: TRBV5-1; clone_size: -; j_call: TRBJ1-1; d_call: TRBD1; cdr3_aa: CASSYGTGTFF; cdr3_nt: TGCGCCAGCAGCTACGGGACAGGAACTTTCTTT
v_call: TRBV3-1/TRBV3-2; clone_size: -; j_call: TRBJ2-2; d_call: TRBD2; cdr3_aa: CASKAGGGKLFF; cdr3_nt: TGTGCCAGCAAAGCGGGAGGGGGTAAGCTGTTTTTT
v_call: TRBV11-2; clone_size: once; j_call: TRBJ2-3; d_call: -; cdr3_aa: CASSPNRDTQYF; cdr3_nt: TGTGCCAGCAGCCCAAACAGGGATACGCAGTATTTT
v_call: TRBV6-5; clone_size: -; j_call: TRBJ1-4; d_call: TRBD1; cdr3_aa: CASRGLGTGNEKLFF; cdr3_nt: TGTGCCAGCAGGGGCCTCGGGACAGGGAATGAAAAACTGTTTTTT
v_call: TRBV19; clone_size: -; j_call: TRBJ2-3; d_call: TRBD2; cdr3_aa: CASSTGLADTQYF; cdr3_nt: TGTGCCAGTAGTACCGGACTAGCAGATACGCAGTATTTT
v_call: TRBV5-1; clone_size: -; j_call: TRBJ1-1; d_call: -; cdr3_aa: CASSLASPNTEAFF; cdr3_nt: TGCGCCAGCAGCTTGGCCAGTCCGAACACTGAAGCTTTCTTT
v_call: TRBV19; clone_size: few; j_call: TRBJ2-7; d_call: -; cdr3_aa: CASSPRGGFTYEQYF; cdr3_nt: TGTGCCAGTAGTCCCAGGGGAGGGTTTACCTACGAGCAGTACTTC
v_call: TRBV5-1; clone_size: -; j_call: TRBJ1-1; d_call: -; cdr3_aa: CASSLQENTEAFF; cdr3_nt: TGCGCCAGCAGCCTGCAGGAGAACACTGAAGCTTTCTTT
v_call: TRBV5-4; clone_size: once; j_call: TRBJ2-2; d_call: TRBD2; cdr3_aa: CASSLVLAGDTGELFF; cdr3_nt: TGTGCCAGCAGCTTGGTTTTAGCGGGAGACACCGGGGAGCTGTTTTTT
v_call: TRBV5-1; clone_size: once; j_call: TRBJ2-1; d_call: TRBD2; cdr3_aa: CASSRSGRAYNEQFF; cdr3_nt: TGCGCCAGCAGCCGTAGCGGGAGGGCCTACAATGAGCAGTTCTTC
v_call: TRBV19; clone_size: -; j_call: TRBJ2-7; d_call: TRBD2; cdr3_aa: CASTLTVGLAGPYEQYF; cdr3_nt: TGTGCCAGTACCCTTACCGTAGGACTAGCGGGACCCTACGAGCAGTACTTC
v_call: TRBV7-8; clone_size: -; j_call: TRBJ2-4; d_call: TRBD1; cdr3_aa: CASSSRQGLQKLAKNIQYF; cdr3_nt: TGTGCCAGCAGCTCCCGACAGGGGCTACAAAAGCTAGCCAAAAACATTCAGTACTTC
v_call: TRBV6-4; clone_size: -; j_call: TRBJ1-1; d_call: -; cdr3_aa: CASSPGGVNTEAFF; cdr3_nt: TGTGCCAGCAGCCCGGGGGGAGTGAACACTGAAGCTTTCTTT
v_call: TRBV29-1; clone_size: -; j_call: TRBJ1-1; d_call: TRBD1; cdr3_aa: CSAQTGGLTEAFF; cdr3_nt: TGCAGCGCTCAGACAGGGGGCCTCACTGAAGCTTTCTTT
v_call: TRBV7-9; clone_size: -; j_call: TRBJ1-2; d_call: -; cdr3_aa: CASSSSRGATAHYGYTF; cdr3_nt: TGTGCCAGCAGCTCCAGTCGCGGAGCTACTGCCCACTATGGCTACACCTTC
v_call: TRBV29-1; clone_size: -; j_call: TRBJ2-1; d_call: TRBD1; cdr3_aa: CSFTGTEYNEQFF; cdr3_nt: TGCAGCTTTACCGGGACAGAGTACAATGAGCAGTTCTTC
v_call: TRBV28; clone_size: -; j_call: TRBJ1-2; d_call: TRBD1; cdr3_aa: CAIRGQGKGYGYTF; cdr3_nt: TGTGCCATCCGAGGACAGGGAAAAGGCTATGGCTACACCTTC
v_call: TRBV9; clone_size: once; j_call: TRBJ1-1; d_call: -; cdr3_aa: CASSASSNTEAFF; cdr3_nt: TGTGCCAGCAGCGCCTCTTCGAACACTGAAGCTTTCTTT
v_call: TRBV5-1; clone_size: -; j_call: TRBJ1-1; d_call: -; cdr3_aa: CASSLRDSNTEAFF; cdr3_nt: TGCGCCAGCAGCCTTAGAGACTCGAACACTGAAGCTTTCTTT
v_call: TRBV5-5; clone_size: -; j_call: TRBJ2-1; d_call: -; cdr3_aa: CASSLDGDSYNEQFF; cdr3_nt: TGTGCCAGCAGCTTGGACGGAGACTCCTACAATGAGCAGTTCTTC
v_call: TRBV7-2; clone_size: once; j_call: TRBJ1-2; d_call: -; cdr3_aa: CASSLMGRDNYGYTF; cdr3_nt: TGTGCCAGCAGCTTAATGGGCAGGGATAACTATGGCTACACCTTC
v_call: TRBV2; clone_size: -; j_call: TRBJ1-5; d_call: TRBD1; cdr3_aa: CASGPGTGGSQPQHF; cdr3_nt: TGTGCCAGCGGTCCCGGGACAGGGGGCTCTCAGCCCCAGCATTTT
v_call: TRBV7-3; clone_size: -; j_call: TRBJ2-1; d_call: TRBD2; cdr3_aa: CASSRTSGRNNEQFF; cdr3_nt: TGTGCCAGCAGCCGGACTAGCGGGAGGAACAATGAGCAGTTCTTC
v_call: TRBV2; clone_size: -; j_call: TRBJ2-5; d_call: -; cdr3_aa: CASSSVRTGRETQYF; cdr3_nt: TGTGCCAGCAGCTCTGTGAGGACTGGCAGGGAGACCCAGTACTTC